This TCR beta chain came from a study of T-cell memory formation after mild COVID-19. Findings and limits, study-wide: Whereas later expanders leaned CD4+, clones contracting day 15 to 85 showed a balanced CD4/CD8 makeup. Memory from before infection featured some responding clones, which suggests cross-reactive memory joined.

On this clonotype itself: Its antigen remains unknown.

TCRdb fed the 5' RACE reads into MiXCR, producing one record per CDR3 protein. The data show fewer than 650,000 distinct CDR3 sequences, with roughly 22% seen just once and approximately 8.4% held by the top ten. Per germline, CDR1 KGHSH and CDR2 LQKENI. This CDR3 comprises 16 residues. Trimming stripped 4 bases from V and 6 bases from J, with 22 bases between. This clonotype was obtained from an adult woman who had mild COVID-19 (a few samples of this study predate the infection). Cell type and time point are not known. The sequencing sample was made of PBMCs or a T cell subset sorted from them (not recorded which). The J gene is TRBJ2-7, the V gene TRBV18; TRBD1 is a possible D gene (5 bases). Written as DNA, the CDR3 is TGTGCCAGCTCACTTAACCCTATGGACACGAAGGCCGAGCAGTACTTC. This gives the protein CASSLNPMDTKAEQYF. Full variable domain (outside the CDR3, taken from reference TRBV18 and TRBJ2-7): NAGVMQNPRHLVRRRGQEARLRCSPMKGHSHVYWYRQLPEEGLKFMVYLQKENIIDESGMPKERFSAEFPKEGPSILRIQQVVRGDSAAYFCASSLNPMDTKAEQYFGPGTRLTVT.